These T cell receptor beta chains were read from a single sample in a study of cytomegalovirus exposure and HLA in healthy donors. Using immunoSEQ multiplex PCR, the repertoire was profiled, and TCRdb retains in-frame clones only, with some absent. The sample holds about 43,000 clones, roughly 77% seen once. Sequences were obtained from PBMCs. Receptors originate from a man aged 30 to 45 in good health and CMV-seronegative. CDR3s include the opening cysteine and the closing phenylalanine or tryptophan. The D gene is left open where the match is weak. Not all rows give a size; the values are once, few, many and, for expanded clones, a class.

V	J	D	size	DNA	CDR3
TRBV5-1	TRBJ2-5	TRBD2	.	TGCGCCAGCAGCTTTACAGGGAATAGCGGGAGGGCAGGTGAGACCCAGTACTTC	CASSFTGNSGRAGETQYF
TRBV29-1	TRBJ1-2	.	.	TGCAGCGTTCGGGCAGGGGCTACTAACTATGGCTACACCTTC	CSVRAGATNYGYTF
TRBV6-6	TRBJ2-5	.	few	TGTGCCAGCAGCCGGAACCCAAACGGGAGACAAGCGACCCAGTACTTC	CASSRNPNGRQATQYF
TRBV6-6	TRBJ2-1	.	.	TGTGCCAGCAAACTCTTTCGCCAGGGCGGCGATGAGCAGTTCTTC	CASKLFRQGGDEQFF
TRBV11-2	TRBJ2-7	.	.	TGTGCCAGCAGCCCAGGGCAGGGGCCCTACGAGCAGTACTTC	CASSPGQGPYEQYF
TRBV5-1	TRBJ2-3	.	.	TGCGCCAGCAGCCAGACTAGTACAGATACGCAGTATTTT	CASSQTSTDTQYF
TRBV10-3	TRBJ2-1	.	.	TGTGCCATCAGGCGGCTCGTAAGCTCCTACAATGAGCAGTTCTTC	CAIRRLVSSYNEQFF
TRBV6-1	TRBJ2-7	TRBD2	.	TGTGCCAGCAGTGACGCGGGAGGGACAGAATACTACGAGCAGTACTTC	CASSDAGGTEYYEQYF
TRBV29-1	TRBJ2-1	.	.	TGCAGCGTTGAGCTGGCGCGGGCCTACAATGAGCAGTTCTTC	CSVELARAYNEQFF
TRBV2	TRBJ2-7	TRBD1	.	TGTGCCAGCAGGTACCCGGGACAGAGCTCCTACGAGCAGTACTTC	CASRYPGQSSYEQYF
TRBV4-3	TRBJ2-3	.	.	TGCGCCAGCAGCCAAGTGGTAGCGGTTACGCAGTATTTT	CASSQVVAVTQYF
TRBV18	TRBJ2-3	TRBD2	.	TGTGCCAGCTCACAGGCTAGCGGGAGCACTAGCACAGATACGCAGTATTTT	CASSQASGSTSTDTQYF
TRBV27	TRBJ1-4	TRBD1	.	TGTGCCAGCGGCTTTTTGGGGACAGGGGGCCCAATAGATGAAAAACTGTTTTTT	CASGFLGTGGPIDEKLFF
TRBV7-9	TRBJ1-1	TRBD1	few	TGTGCCAGCAGCTCGCAGGGGGACACTGAAGCTTTCTTT	CASSSQGDTEAFF
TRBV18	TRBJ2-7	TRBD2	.	TGTGCCAGCTCACCACCGGGACTAGCGGGAGGGCAATACGAGCAGTACTTC	CASSPPGLAGGQYEQYF
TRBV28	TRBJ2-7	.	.	TGTGCCAGCGGGACGGGACAAAGCTACGAGCAGTACTTC	CASGTGQSYEQYF
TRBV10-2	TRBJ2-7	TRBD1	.	TGCGCCAGCAGTGAGTCTACAGGGGCTAAGTACGAGCAGTACTTC	CASSESTGAKYEQYF
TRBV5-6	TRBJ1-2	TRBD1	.	TGTGCCAGCAGCCGGACAGGGGCTAACTATGGCTACACCTTC	CASSRTGANYGYTF
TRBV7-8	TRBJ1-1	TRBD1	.	TGTGCCAGCAGCCCCGGGACAGAAACTGAAGCTTTCTTT	CASSPGTETEAFF
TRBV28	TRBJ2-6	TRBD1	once	TGTGCCAGCAGTTTACAGGGGGCTGGGGCCAACGTCCTGACTTTC	CASSLQGAGANVLTF
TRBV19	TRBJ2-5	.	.	TGTGCCAGTAGTATAGCTGACAGGCCCCGAGGGGAGACCCAGTACTTC	CASSIADRPRGETQYF
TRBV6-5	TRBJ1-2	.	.	TGTGCCAGCAGCCTGAGGGGGGGGGTGCTCGATGGCTACACCTTC	CASSLRGGVLDGYTF
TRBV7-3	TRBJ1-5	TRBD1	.	TGTGCCAGCAGAGGAATCCGGGACAGGGTGAGCAATCAGCCCCAGCATTTT	CASRGIRDRVSNQPQHF
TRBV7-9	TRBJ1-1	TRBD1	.	TGTGCCAGCAGTGGCGCCAGACAGGGTTGGAACACTGAAGCTTTCTTT	CASSGARQGWNTEAFF
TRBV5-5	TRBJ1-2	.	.	TGTGCCAGCAGCTTGGGAGGGTTCAACTATGGCTACACCTTC	CASSLGGFNYGYTF
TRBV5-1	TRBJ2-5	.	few	TGCGCCAGCAGCTTGGCCGGGCAGGGAGGTTCGACCCAGTACTTC	CASSLAGQGGSTQYF
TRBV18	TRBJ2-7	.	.	TGTGCCAGCTCACCATTTAGTCCCTACGAGCAGTACTTC	CASSPFSPYEQYF
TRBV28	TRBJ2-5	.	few	TGTGCCAGCAGTTTAAGGCAGGGGAGGGGACAAGAGACCCAGTACTTC	CASSLRQGRGQETQYF
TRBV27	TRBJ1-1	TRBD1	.	TGTGCCAGCAGTCTCAGGACAGGCTCACGGGTTGGCACTGAAGCTTTCTTT	CASSLRTGSRVGTEAFF
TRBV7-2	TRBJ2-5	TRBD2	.	TGTGCCAGCAGCTTAGTAGCGGGAGCAGAGACCCAGTACTTC	CASSLVAGAETQYF
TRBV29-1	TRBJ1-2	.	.	TGCAGCGTTGAGGTGGGCGCCGGCTATGGCTACACCTTC	CSVEVGAGYGYTF
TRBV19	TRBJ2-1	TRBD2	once	TGTGCCAGTAGTATCTCGCTAGCGGGAGGACCCAATGAGCAGTTCTTC	CASSISLAGGPNEQFF
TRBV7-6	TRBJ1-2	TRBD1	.	TGTGCCAGCAGCCATCAAGGGACAGGGGCAGGGGACTATGGCTACACCTTC	CASSHQGTGAGDYGYTF
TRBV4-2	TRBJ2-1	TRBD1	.	TGTGCCAGCAGCCAAGAAGGGACAGGGGACTACAATGAGCAGTTCTTC	CASSQEGTGDYNEQFF
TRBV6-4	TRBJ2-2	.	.	TGTGCCAGCAGTGTCTCAACTAGCCCCGGGGAGCTGTTTTTT	CASSVSTSPGELFF
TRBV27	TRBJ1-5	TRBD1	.	TGTGCCAGTAGGGACAGTGATCAGCCCCAGCATTTT	CASRDSDQPQHF
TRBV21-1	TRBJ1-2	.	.	TGTGCCAGCAGCAATGTCCAGGGGGCGCATGGCTACACCTTC	CASSNVQGAHGYTF
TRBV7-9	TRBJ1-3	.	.	TGTGCCAGCAGCTTAATTGGTGCTGGGAGCTCTGGAAACACCATATATTTT	CASSLIGAGSSGNTIYF
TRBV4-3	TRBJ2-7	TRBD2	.	TGCGCCAGCAGCCAAGATGCGGGCAGCGGGAACGAGCAGTACTTC	CASSQDAGSGNEQYF
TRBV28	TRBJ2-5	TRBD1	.	TGTGCCAGCAGTCGGACAGGTAGACAAGAGACCCAGTACTTC	CASSRTGRQETQYF
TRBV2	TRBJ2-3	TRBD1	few	TGTGCCAGCGGGTGGGACAGGAGCACAGATACGCAGTATTTT	CASGWDRSTDTQYF
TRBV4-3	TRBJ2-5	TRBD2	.	TGCGCCAGCAGCCAAGATGGGCCCGGGGAGGGCGGGGAGACCCAGTACTTC	CASSQDGPGEGGETQYF
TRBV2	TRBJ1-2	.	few	TGTGCCAGCAGTACAAGTAACTATGGCTACACCTTC	CASSTSNYGYTF
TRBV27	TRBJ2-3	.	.	TGTGCCAGCAGCCTCGGAGTCTTCACAGATACGCAGTATTTT	CASSLGVFTDTQYF
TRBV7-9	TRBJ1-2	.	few	TGTGCCAGCAGCTTAGGGAGGATGCAGGGGTTGAGTACCTTC	CASSLGRMQGLSTF
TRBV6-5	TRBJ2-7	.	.	TGTGCCAGCAGTTACGATCAGGGAGGCTTCTACGAGCAGTACTTC	CASSYDQGGFYEQYF
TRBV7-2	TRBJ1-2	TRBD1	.	TGTGCCAGCAGCTCCTTTGAGGGGGCTTTTCAGTTGTATGGCTACACCTTC	CASSSFEGAFQLYGYTF
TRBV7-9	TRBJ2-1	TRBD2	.	TGTTCCAGCAGCTTTCTAGCGGGAGGGAGGAGTGAGCAGTTCTTC	CSSSFLAGGRSEQFF
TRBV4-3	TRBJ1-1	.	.	TGCGCCAGCAGCCAAGATAGCCCGTCAGGGGCCGACACTGAAGCTTTCTTT	CASSQDSPSGADTEAFF
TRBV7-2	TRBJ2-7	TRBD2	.	TGTGCCAGCAGCTTAGGAGGGACTAGCTACGAGCAGTACTTC	CASSLGGTSYEQYF
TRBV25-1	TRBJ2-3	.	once	TGTGCCAGCAGTGGGTTTGCGTCAGGCACTAGCACAGATACGCAGTATTTT	CASSGFASGTSTDTQYF
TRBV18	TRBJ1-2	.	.	TGTGCCAGCTCACCAATGAGACAGGTACATCTAGCTAACTATGGCTACACCTTC	CASSPMRQVHLANYGYTF
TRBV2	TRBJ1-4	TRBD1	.	TGTGCCAGCAGTGATTTGCAGGGGGGAAAACTGTTTTTT	CASSDLQGGKLFF
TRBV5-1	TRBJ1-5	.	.	TGCGCCAGCAGCCTGGGTGGCCCAGGGGATCAGCCCCAGCATTTT	CASSLGGPGDQPQHF
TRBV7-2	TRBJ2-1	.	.	TGTGCCAGCAGGTACGGGAGAGGTGAGCAGTTCTTC	CASRYGRGEQFF